Reported below is one T cell receptor (beta chain). Its antigen is unidentified. This specimen belongs to a study of cytomegalovirus exposure and HLA in healthy donors. Study-wide results and caveats: The study designated fewer than 200 TCR beta chains cytomegalovirus-associated. For most TCR beta V segments, an earlier analysis put the productive rate at about 90% or about 30% of the time.

Each of the donors was a healthy bone marrow donor. With V trimmed by 4 bases and J by 1 base, 10 bases remained unmatched. CDR1 and CDR2 from the germline V gene are MGHRA and YSYEKL. This CDR3 comprises 17 residues. PCR amplification relied on 60 Vbeta primers (plus 13 Jbeta primers). The assay was immunoSEQ multiplex PCR, and TCRdb's table has in-frame clones only and misses some. The sample holds around 150,000 clones; 79% are singletons and the top ten take approximately 1.1%. This clonotype was sampled from a male donor in good health and CMV-seronegative. Sequenced material: PBMCs. The rearrangement links TRBV4-1 to TRBJ1-3; the match to TRBD1 covers 7 bases. CDR3 in amino acids: CASSPRDRLFSGNTIYF. In nucleotides, the CDR3 is TGCGCCAGCAGCCCCCGGGACAGACTTTTTTCTGGAAACACCATATATTTT.